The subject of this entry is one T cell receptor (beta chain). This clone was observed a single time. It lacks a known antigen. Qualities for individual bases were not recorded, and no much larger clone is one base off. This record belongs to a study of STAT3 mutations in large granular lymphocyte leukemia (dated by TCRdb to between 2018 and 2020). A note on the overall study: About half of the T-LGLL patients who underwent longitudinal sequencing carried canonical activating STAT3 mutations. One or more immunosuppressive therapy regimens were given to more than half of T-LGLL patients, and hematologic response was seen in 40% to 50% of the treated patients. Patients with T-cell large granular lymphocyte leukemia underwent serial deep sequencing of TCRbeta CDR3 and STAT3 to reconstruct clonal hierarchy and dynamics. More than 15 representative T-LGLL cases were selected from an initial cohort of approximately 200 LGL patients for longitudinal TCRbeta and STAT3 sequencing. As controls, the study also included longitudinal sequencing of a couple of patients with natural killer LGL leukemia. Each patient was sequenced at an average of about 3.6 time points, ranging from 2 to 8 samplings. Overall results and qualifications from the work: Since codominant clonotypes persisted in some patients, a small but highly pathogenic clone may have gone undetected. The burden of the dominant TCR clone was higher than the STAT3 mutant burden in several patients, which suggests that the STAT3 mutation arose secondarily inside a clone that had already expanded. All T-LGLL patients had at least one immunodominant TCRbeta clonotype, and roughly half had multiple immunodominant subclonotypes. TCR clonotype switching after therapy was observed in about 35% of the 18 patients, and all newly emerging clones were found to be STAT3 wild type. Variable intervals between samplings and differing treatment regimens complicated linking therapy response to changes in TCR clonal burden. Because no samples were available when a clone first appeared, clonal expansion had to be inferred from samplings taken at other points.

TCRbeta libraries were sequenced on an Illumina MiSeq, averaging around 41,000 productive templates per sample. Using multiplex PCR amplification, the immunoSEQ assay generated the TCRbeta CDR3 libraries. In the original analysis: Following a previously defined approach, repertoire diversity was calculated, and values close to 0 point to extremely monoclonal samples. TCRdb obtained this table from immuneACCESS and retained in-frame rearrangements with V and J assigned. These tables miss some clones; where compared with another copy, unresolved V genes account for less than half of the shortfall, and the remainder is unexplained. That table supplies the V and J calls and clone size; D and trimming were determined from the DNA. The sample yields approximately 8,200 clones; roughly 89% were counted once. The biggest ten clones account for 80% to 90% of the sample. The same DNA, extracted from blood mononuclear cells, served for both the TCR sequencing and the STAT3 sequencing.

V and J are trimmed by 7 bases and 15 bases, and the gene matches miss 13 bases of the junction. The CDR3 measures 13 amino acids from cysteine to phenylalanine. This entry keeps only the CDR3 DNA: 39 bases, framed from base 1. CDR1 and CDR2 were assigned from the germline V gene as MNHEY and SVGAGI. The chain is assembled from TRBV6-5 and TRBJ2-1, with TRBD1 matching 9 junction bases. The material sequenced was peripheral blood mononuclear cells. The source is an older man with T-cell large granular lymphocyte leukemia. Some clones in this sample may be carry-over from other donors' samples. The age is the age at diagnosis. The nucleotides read TGTGCCAGCACTCCACATGGGGGGACAGGGACGTTCTTC. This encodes CASTPHGGTGTFF.